This T cell receptor beta chain derives from a study of blood T cell repertoires in COVID-19. The germline V and J ends were trimmed by 0 bases and 6 bases, with 13 bases remaining between them. Germline lookup yields CDR1 SGHRS and CDR2 YFSETQ. The length of the CDR3 is 14 residues. Original processing notes: Reference gene primers were amplified, and this amplification served to estimate nucleated cell counts. Repertoires were generated with immunoSEQ multiplex PCR, while TCRdb's copy carries only in-frame clones and drops some. That table is the source of V, J and clone size, and D and trimming were worked out from the DNA. The sample contains hundreds of thousands of clones, 65% to 90% of which appear only once.

The sequenced sample was peripheral blood. This sequence joins TRBV5-1 and TRBJ2-7, with a possible D match to TRBD2 (6 bases). The receptor was derived from an elderly man with acute or convalescent COVID-19. The CDR3 is CASSLAGGAREQYF. CDR3 bases: TGCGCCAGCAGCTTGGCCGGCGGGGCTCGCGAGCAGTACTTC. Full variable domain (rest looked up from reference TRBV5-1 and TRBJ2-7): KAGVTQTPRYLIKTRGQQVTLSCSPISGHRSVSWYQQTPGQGLQFLFEYFSETQRNKGNFPGRFSGRQFSNSRSEMNVSTLELGDSALYLCASSLAGGAREQYFGPGTRLTVT.